This T cell receptor beta chain emerged from a study of cytomegalovirus exposure and HLA in healthy donors. Across the whole study: Around 83% of 300 to 450 genotyped donors fell in the Caucasian-associated ancestry cluster.

Notes on the study in general: A few of the chains that were CMV-associated were confirmed in vitro to be specific for CMV antigens.

A note on this clone: Its antigen remains unknown.

Trimming removed 3 bases from V and 4 bases from J, with 10 bases in between. This CDR3 comprises 13 residues. Looked up from germline, CDR1 is SGDLS and CDR2 is YYNGEE. It was with 60 Vbeta and 13 Jbeta primers that the PCR ran. The data were produced by immunoSEQ multiplex PCR, yet TCRdb's version contains in-frame clones alone and is incomplete. There are roughly 150,000 clones in the sample; approximately 80% occur only once, and approximately 15% lies in the top ten. The chain carries TRBV9 and TRBJ2-5; D is possibly TRBD1 (5 bases). The receptor's source is a middle-aged woman in good health and CMV-seronegative. The sequencing input was PBMCs. The CDR3 DNA reads as TGTGCCAGCAGCGCAGGGTACGGAGAGACCCAGTACTTC. Translated: CASSAGYGETQYF.